The entry below gives a single T cell receptor beta chain sequence along with its context. Clones were sequenced by immunoSEQ multiplex PCR, and TCRdb holds only the in-frame ones, with some missing. The sample contains about 95,000 clones, 72% of which appear only once. This record belongs to a study of fetal regulatory T cell absence and autoimmunity. Study background: Without clinical diabetes, IPEX patients showed exocrine pancreas autoimmunity.

V lost 3 bases and J lost 4, with 20 bases in between. The CDR3 runs to 17 residues. The chain uses TRBV23-1 and TRBJ2-3; D perhaps matches TRBD1 (6 bases). TRBV23-1 counts as an open reading frame of uncertain function. The sequencing sample was made of pancreas tissue. The sequence was collected from a male donor with IPEX syndrome. CDR3 amino acids: CASSQPDSRAAADTQYF. CDR3 nucleotide sequence: TGCGCCAGCAGTCAGCCGGACAGCCGTGCTGCCGCAGATACGCAGTATTTT.